Presented here are 29 T cell receptor beta chains from one specimen sequenced in a study of CD8+ T cells in alopecia areata. Reverse transcription of extracted RNA yielded cDNA, which provided the sequencing template. Produced via immunoSEQ multiplex PCR; TCRdb's table is partial and in-frame only. The sample lists over 100,000 clones, approximately 49% seen once, with roughly a sixth in the top ten. This specimen was CD8+ T cells sorted from blood, taken at week 0. These receptors all stem from a human donor with alopecia areata.

The rearrangement uses TRBV5-1 and TRBJ1-2, with 12 bases matching TRBD1. In germline, CDR1 is SGHRS, CDR2 YFSETQ. The CDR3 runs 15 residues. V trimming: 3 bases; J trimming: 8 bases; junction bases outside the gene matches: 8. Here the CDR3 DNA reads TGCGCCAGCAGCTGGACCGGGACAGGGGGCAACGGCTACACCTTC. Encoded protein: CASSWTGTGGNGYTF.

Only a few counts were recorded for this clone. J is TRBJ2-7 and V is TRBV13; TRBD2 matches 12 bases. The CDR3 loop spans 17 amino acids. Per the germline V gene, CDR1 is PRHDT and CDR2 is FYEKMQ (reference sequence). J lost 5 bases, V lost 2 bases, and 10 bases had no gene match. CDR3 in amino acids: CASSLLAGGLNGHEQYF. The CDR3 nucleotides read TGTGCCAGCAGCTTACTAGCGGGGGGGTTAAACGGCCACGAGCAGTACTTC.

The chain has TRBV5-1 and TRBJ1-6; 10 nucleotides agree with TRBD1. This CDR3 spans 14 amino acids. CDR1 SGHRS and CDR2 YFSETQ come from the germline V gene. Unmatched junction bases numbered 2, after V lost 4 bases and J lost 7 bases. The CDR3 coding sequence is TGCGCCAGCAGCCTGGGACAGGGGAATTCACCCCTCCACTTT. Its protein is CASSLGQGNSPLHF.

The chain has TRBV30 and TRBJ1-5; 10 nucleotides match TRBD1. Germline V gene data show CDR1 as GTSNPN and CDR2 as SVGIG (reference sequence). The CDR3 sequence is 18 residues long. Trimming cost V 1 base and J 1 base; bases outside gene matches: 10. In nucleotides, the CDR3 is TGTGCCTGGAGTGCACCGGACAGGGGGTTTGTAAGCAATCAGCCCCAGCATTTT. It encodes CAWSAPDRGFVSNQPQHF.

About this clone itself: A read error may produce the germline difference seen at one junction end. This sequence joins TRBV30 and TRBJ2-4, with D unclear. This CDR3 has 17 amino acids. The V gene's germline CDR1 is GTSNPN and CDR2 SVGIG (reference sequence). The DNA for the CDR3 is TGTGCCTGGAGCCGTCCCGCCCACTCTCCCGCCAGAAACATTCAGTACTTC. The encoded protein is CAWSRPAHSPARNIQYF.

This clone was counted only a few times. The CDR3 is CASSYSEAGNTGELFF. CDR3 coding DNA: TGTGCCAGCAGTTACTCGGAAGCGGGGAACACCGGGGAGCTGTTTTTT. This rearrangement joins TRBV6-6 to TRBJ2-2; TRBD2 might be the D (6 bases). CDR1 and CDR2 (germline): MNHNY, SVGAGI (reference sequence). CDR3 length: 16 residues. Trimming removed 0 bases at V and 1 base at J, with 9 bases between.

This chain joins TRBV7-9 and TRBJ2-7; the D gene is possibly TRBD1 (6 bases). This CDR3 spans 18 amino acids. Germline CDR1 and CDR2: SEHNR and FQNEAQ (reference sequence). V was clipped by 0 bases and J by 5 bases, with 23 bases between them. CDR3 sequence: CASSLAHPGQVSLDEQYF. CDR3 DNA sequence: TGTGCCAGCAGCTTAGCACACCCGGGACAAGTGTCGTTGGACGAGCAGTACTTC.

This chain connects TRBV5-6 to TRBJ2-5; TRBD1 agrees at 7 bases. This CDR3 is 14 amino acids long. V lost 0 bases and J lost 2; bases outside the gene matches: 1. Germline V gene data show CDR1 as SGHDT and CDR2 as YYEEEE. The DNA of the CDR3 is TGTGCCAGCAGCTTGGCAGGGGGACAAGAGACCCAGTACTTC. Translating it yields CASSLAGGQETQYF.

The chain has TRBV11-2 and TRBJ2-5; D possibly corresponds to TRBD1 (5 bases). This CDR3 has 16 residues. V was pared by 5 bases and J by 5 bases, with 21 bases between. The germline V gene has CDR1 SGHAT and CDR2 FQNNGV. The CDR3 DNA reads as TGTGCCAGCAGCGAAGAAGTGCAGGGTACTTCTGAGACCCAGTACTTC. Protein product: CASSEEVQGTSETQYF.

V is TRBV2 and J is TRBJ2-1; 12 nucleotides align to TRBD2. CDR3 length equals 16 residues. Trimming cost V 5 bases and J 7 bases; bases outside gene matches: 9. The germline CDR1 and CDR2 sequences are SNHLY and FYNNEI. The CDR3 reads CASSSLAGGRRNEQFF. The CDR3 DNA is TGTGCCAGCAGTTCCCTAGCGGGGGGGCGTAGGAATGAGCAGTTCTTC.

On this clone itself: It differs at one base from a far larger clone, so likely a read error. The chain couples TRBV6-5 to TRBJ2-2; TRBD1 matches at 11 bases. The length of the CDR3 is 15 residues. V dropped 5 bases and J dropped 4; count of bases not matched to a gene: 3. The V gene's germline CDR1 is MNHEY and CDR2 SVGAGI. Written as DNA, the CDR3 is TGTGCCAGCAGTGCCGGGACAGGGGGCACCGGGGAGCTGTTTTTT. Translation gives CASSAGTGGTGELFF.

The chain employs TRBV6-5 and TRBJ2-3; D gene uncertain. There are 14 residues in the CDR3. Looked up from germline, CDR1 is MNHEY and CDR2 is SVGAGI. The V end was cut by 1 base, the J end by 0 bases, with 5 bases between. The CDR3 DNA follows: TGTGCCAGCAGTTACTTATCTAGCACAGATACGCAGTATTTT. Amino acid sequence: CASSYLSSTDTQYF.

This clone was counted a single time. V gene TRBV7-2 combines with J gene TRBJ2-7; D gene uncertain. Between the trimmed V and J ends, which lost 2 bases and 3 bases, there was a span of 8 bases. Germline assignment: CDR1 SGHTA and CDR2 FQGNSA. The CDR3 is 13 amino acids. CDR3 DNA: TGTGCCAGCAGCTTACCCCTGGGCTACGAGCAGTACTTC. This encodes CASSLPLGYEQYF.

The V and J genes are TRBV7-9 and TRBJ2-1, with D possibly matching TRBD2 (7 bases). Germline-derived CDR1 and CDR2 are SEHNR and FQNEAQ (reference sequence). The CDR3 covers 15 residues. Between the trimmed V and J ends, which lost 3 bases and 6 bases, there was a span of 15 bases. This CDR3 is CASSFRGAGGNEQFF. Here the CDR3 DNA reads TGTGCCAGCAGCTTTCGGGGGGCCGGGGGCAATGAGCAGTTCTTC.

The V gene is TRBV15, the J gene TRBJ2-2; D not certain. The CDR3 is 14 amino acids. CDR1 LNHNV and CDR2 YYDKDF come from the germline V gene (reference sequence). The ends were cut back, 4 bases at V and 0 bases at J, with 6 bases in the middle. This chain's CDR3 is CATSMTPNTGELFF. DNA for the CDR3: TGTGCCACCAGCATGACACCGAACACCGGGGAGCTGTTTTTT.

V gene TRBV27 combines with J gene TRBJ2-1; unclear D gene. This CDR3 is built from 12 residues. V shed 3 bases and J shed 5 bases, with 5 bases lying between them. Germline CDR1 MNHEY, CDR2 SMNVEV (reference sequence). The CDR3 coding sequence is TGTGCCAGCAGTTTGGGTCACAATGAGCAGTTCTTC. It is translated as CASSLGHNEQFF.

This chain uses TRBV10-3 with TRBJ1-1, with 11 bases matching TRBD1. V shed 0 bases, J shed 3 bases, and the junction held 3 bases outside the gene matches. The germline V gene encodes CDR1 ENHRY and CDR2 SYGVKD. The CDR3 has 16 residues. As DNA, the CDR3 is TGTGCCATCAGTGAGTCGAGGGGACAGGGGGACACTGAAGCTTTCTTT. It codes for CAISESRGQGDTEAFF.

This chain connects TRBV9 to TRBJ1-4; D is ambiguous. The V and J ends lost 0 bases and 3 bases respectively, with 15 bases between them. This CDR3 region has 17 residues. The germline CDR1 and CDR2 sequences are SGDLS and YYNGEE. CDR3 sequence: CASSVGRAAGANEKLFF. In DNA, the CDR3 is TGTGCCAGCAGCGTAGGACGGGCGGCGGGAGCTAATGAAAAACTGTTTTTT.

Here the CDR3 DNA reads TGTGCCAGCAGCTTATCGATGGCAGATACGCAGTATTTT. It encodes CASSLSMADTQYF. V is TRBV5-6 and J is TRBJ2-3, with unresolved D. With 2 bases removed from V and 4 bases from J, the gap between germline ends came to 8 bases. The germline CDR1 and CDR2 sequences are SGHDT and YYEEEE. The CDR3 has 13 residues.

This clone has only a few counts. The gene calls are TRBV27 and TRBJ1-1; no clear D gene. The germline V gene encodes CDR1 MNHEY and CDR2 SMNVEV (reference sequence). V gave up 6 bases and J gave up 3 bases, with 8 bases separating them. The CDR3 runs to 12 residues. The CDR3 sequence: CASSPGYTEAFF. The CDR3 coding sequence is TGTGCCAGCAGCCCGGGGTACACTGAAGCTTTCTTT.

This clone was seen only a few times. The rearrangement links TRBV27 to TRBJ2-5; tentatively, D is TRBD1 or TRBD2 (6 bases each). Germline V lookup: CDR1 MNHEY, CDR2 SMNVEV (reference sequence). V was clipped by 2 bases and J by 5 bases, with 15 bases between them. The CDR3 is 15 residues long. The CDR3 nucleotides are TGTGCCAGCAGTTTAGTTTCGGGGGCGCGGGAGACCCAGTACTTC. Amino acid sequence: CASSLVSGARETQYF.

V and J are TRBV4-2 and TRBJ1-2; D uncertain. V was cut by 0 bases and J by 2 bases, with 13 bases left in between. The CDR3 is 16 amino acids. CDR1 is LGHNA and CDR2 is YNFKEQ in the germline V gene. In nucleotides, the CDR3 is TGTGCCAGCAGCCAAGATATTCAGTCGGCGAACTATGGCTACACCTTC. Its translation: CASSQDIQSANYGYTF.

This clone has only a few counts. The V gene is TRBV11-1, the J gene TRBJ2-1; D perhaps matches TRBD1 (6 bases). Germline CDR1 SGHAT, CDR2 FQDESV (reference sequence). V lost 0 bases to trimming and J lost 10 bases, with 7 bases between them. This CDR3 has 12 amino acids. CDR3 sequence (DNA): TGTGCCAGCAGCTTAGCGGGGGCAGAGCAGTTCTTC. Translation gives CASSLAGAEQFF.

This clone has only a few counts. The chain has TRBV10-3 and TRBJ1-4, with unresolved D. CDR1 and CDR2 (germline): ENHRY, SYGVKD. The length of the CDR3 is 14 residues. V lost 3 bases and J lost 0, with 5 bases in between. The CDR3 bases are TGTGCCATCAGTGAAAGGGCAACTAATGAAAAACTGTTTTTT. Translated: CAISERATNEKLFF.

This sequence joins TRBV13 and TRBJ2-7; D is ambiguous. This CDR3 contains 14 residues. Trimming shortened V by 5 bases and J by 0 bases, and 11 bases separated the two germline ends. The germline V gene encodes CDR1 PRHDT and CDR2 FYEKMQ (reference sequence). The CDR3 spells CASSPSGVSYEQYF. The CDR3 DNA is TGTGCCAGCAGCCCCAGTGGGGTCTCCTACGAGCAGTACTTC.

The J gene is TRBJ1-2, the V gene TRBV23-1, with D unresolved. TRBV23-1 is recorded as an ORF, its role being uncertain. Between the trimmed V and J ends, which lost 3 bases and 1 base, there was a span of 9 bases. The CDR3 totals 14 residues. The CDR3 DNA sequence: TGCGCCAGCAGTCACCATACAGTTAACTATGGCTACACCTTC. Its protein product is CASSHHTVNYGYTF.

The chain combines TRBV5-6 with TRBJ2-3, with 9 bases aligning to TRBD1. The V segment lost 5 bases and the J segment 1 base; nucleotides outside the gene matches: 5. This CDR3 has 15 residues. Germline-derived CDR1 and CDR2 are SGHDT and YYEEEE. The chain's CDR3 is CASRIQGARTDTQYF. CDR3 in DNA: TGTGCCAGCAGGATACAGGGGGCTCGCACAGATACGCAGTATTTT.

The chain links TRBV30 to TRBJ1-2; D may be TRBD1 (5 bases). Deletions cut 0 bases from V and 6 bases from J, with 14 bases between. The CDR3 has 14 amino acids. The V gene's germline CDR1 is GTSNPN and CDR2 SVGIG (reference sequence). The chain's CDR3 is CAWSVLNGADGYTF. The CDR3 bases are TGTGCCTGGAGTGTACTAAACGGGGCCGATGGCTACACCTTC.

The V gene is TRBV6-5, the J gene TRBJ1-2; D not resolved. Looked up from germline, CDR1 is MNHEY and CDR2 is SVGAGI. CDR3 length: 14 residues. The ends were cut back, 2 bases at V and 4 bases at J, with 11 bases in the middle. Here the CDR3 reads CASSYVDTAYGYTF. Here the CDR3 DNA reads TGTGCCAGCAGTTACGTCGACACCGCCTATGGCTACACCTTC.